The T cell receptor beta chain described here comes from a study of response to subunit inactivated influenza vaccine. The sample holds many counts of this clonotype. The CDR3 sequence is 13 residues long. Trimming removed 5 bases from V and 3 bases from J, with 10 bases in between. TCRdb re-derived calls from the RT-PCR reads in MiXCR, one entry per CDR3 protein. The sample gives roughly 160,000 distinct CDR3 sequences, approximately 10% of which show up once; around 12% is in the top ten. This chain links TRBV12-3 or TRBV12-4 with TRBJ1-2; maybe TRBD1 (5 bases). The specimen was non-naive T cells sorted from PBMCs, collected more than 35 days after vaccination. The TCR sequence derives from a man aged 50 or older who received an inactivated influenza vaccine. The chain's CDR3 is CASSTDSYYGYTF. DNA for the CDR3: TGTGCCAGCAGTACAGACAGTTACTATGGCTACACCTTC.